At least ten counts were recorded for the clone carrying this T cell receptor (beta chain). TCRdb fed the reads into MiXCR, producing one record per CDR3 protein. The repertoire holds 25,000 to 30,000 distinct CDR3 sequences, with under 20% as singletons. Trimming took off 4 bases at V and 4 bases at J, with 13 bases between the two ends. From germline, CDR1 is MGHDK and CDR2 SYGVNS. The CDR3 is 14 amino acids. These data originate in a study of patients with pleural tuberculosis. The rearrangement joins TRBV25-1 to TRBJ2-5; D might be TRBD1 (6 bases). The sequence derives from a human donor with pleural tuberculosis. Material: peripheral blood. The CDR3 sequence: CASSARGGGETQYF. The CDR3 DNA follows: TGTGCCAGCAGTGCCAGGGGTGGCGGAGAGACCCAGTACTTC.